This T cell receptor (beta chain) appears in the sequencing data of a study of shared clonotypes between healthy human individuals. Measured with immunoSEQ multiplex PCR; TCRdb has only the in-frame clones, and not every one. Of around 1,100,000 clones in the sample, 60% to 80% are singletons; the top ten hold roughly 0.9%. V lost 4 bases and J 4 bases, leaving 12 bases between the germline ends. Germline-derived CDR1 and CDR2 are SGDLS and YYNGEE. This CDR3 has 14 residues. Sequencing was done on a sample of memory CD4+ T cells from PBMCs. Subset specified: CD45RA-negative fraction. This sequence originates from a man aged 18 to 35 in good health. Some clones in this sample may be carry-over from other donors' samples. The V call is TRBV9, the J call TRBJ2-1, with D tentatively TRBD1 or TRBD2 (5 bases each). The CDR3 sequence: CASSTDSGYNEQFF. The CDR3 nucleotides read TGTGCCAGCAGCACCGACAGCGGTTACAATGAGCAGTTCTTC.